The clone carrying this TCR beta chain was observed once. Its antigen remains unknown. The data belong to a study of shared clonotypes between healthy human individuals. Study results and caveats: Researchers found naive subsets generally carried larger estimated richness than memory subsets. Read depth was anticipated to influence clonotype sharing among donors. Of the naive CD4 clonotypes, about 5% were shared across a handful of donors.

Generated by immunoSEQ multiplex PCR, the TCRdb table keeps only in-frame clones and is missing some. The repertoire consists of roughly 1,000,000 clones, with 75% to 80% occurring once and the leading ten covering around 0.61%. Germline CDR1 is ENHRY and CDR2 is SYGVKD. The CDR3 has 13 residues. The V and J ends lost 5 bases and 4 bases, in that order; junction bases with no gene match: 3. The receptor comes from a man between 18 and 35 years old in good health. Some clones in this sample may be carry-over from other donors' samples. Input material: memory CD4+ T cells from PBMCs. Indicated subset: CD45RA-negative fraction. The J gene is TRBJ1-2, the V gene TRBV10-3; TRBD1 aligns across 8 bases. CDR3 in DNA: TGTGCCATCAGTCCGGGACAGGCCTATGGCTACACCTTC. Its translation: CAISPGQAYGYTF.